This TCR beta chain was retrieved from a study of cytomegalovirus exposure and HLA in healthy donors. 60 Vbeta and 13 Jbeta primers were used in PCR. As handled by the study authors: The authors later counted 65 million to 80 million unique TCR beta chains, roughly 10 million of them shared. Sequencing used immunoSEQ multiplex PCR; TCRdb keeps in-frame clones, though not all of them. V and J calls and clone size are as listed in that table; D and trimming were resolved from the DNA. The top ten hold less than 1.5% of the sample, which has 170,000 or so clones, around four fifths seen once. Study-level results: Judged likely to be a sequencing artifact was a cluster of highly shared sequence variants.

The CDR3 is 14 residues long. Trimming stripped 5 bases from V and 7 bases from J, with 18 bases between. Germline V gene data show CDR1 as MDHEN and CDR2 as SYDVKM. To note about this clone: Its antigen is not identified.

Specimen: PBMCs. The sequence derives from a woman aged 25 to 39 in good health and CMV-seropositive. V usage is TRBV28 and J usage is TRBJ2-7, with a weak D call TRBD1 (6 bases). This CDR3 reads CASSPLRGTSEQYF. The CDR3 DNA reads TGTGCCAGCAGTCCCCTCAGGGGCACCTCTGAGCAGTACTTC.